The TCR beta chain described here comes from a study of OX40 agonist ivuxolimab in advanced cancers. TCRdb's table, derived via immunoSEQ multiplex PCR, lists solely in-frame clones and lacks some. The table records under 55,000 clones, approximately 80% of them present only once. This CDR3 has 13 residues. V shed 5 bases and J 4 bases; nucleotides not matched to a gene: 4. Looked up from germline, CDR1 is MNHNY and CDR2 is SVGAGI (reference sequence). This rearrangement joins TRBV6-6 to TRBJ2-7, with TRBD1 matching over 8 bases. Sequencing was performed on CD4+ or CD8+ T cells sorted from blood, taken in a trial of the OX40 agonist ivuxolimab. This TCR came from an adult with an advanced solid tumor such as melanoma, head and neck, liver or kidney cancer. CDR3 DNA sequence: TGTGCCAGCAGTCCCCGGACAGGGTACGAGCAGTACGTC. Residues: CASSPRTGYEQYV.